Listed here is a single TCR beta chain. Its matching antigen is unknown. Profiling relied on immunoSEQ multiplex PCR, and the TCRdb table lists in-frame clones only, not all of them. The top ten hold about 20% of the sample, which has 49,000 or so clones, around 83% seen once. This entry is derived from a study of PD-L1 blockade in urothelial cancer. Study-wide context: Researchers looked at the blood 3 weeks (second dose) and 6 weeks after treatment began. Peripheral blood specimens exhibited a median yield of about 140,000 T cells.

Study-wide points: Expansion of tumor-associated blood clones at 3 weeks was greater in durable-benefit patients.

The germline gives CDR1 SNHLY, CDR2 FYNNEI. CDR3 size: 14 residues. Trimming stripped 7 bases from V and 1 base from J, with 14 bases between. Time point described: pretreatment peripheral blood. Pretreatment and on-treatment blood mononuclear cell samples were taken, totaling between 1 and 8 time points per patient. The sequenced sample was PBMCs, obtained around atezolizumab (anti-PD-L1) treatment. This chain joins TRBV2 and TRBJ2-7; tentative D call: TRBD1 (6 bases). This TCR came from a man in his sixties with urothelial cancer. The CDR3 DNA follows: TGTGCCAGCATGTTCCGGGACAAGTCCTACGAGCAGTACTTC. It is translated as CASMFRDKSYEQYF.